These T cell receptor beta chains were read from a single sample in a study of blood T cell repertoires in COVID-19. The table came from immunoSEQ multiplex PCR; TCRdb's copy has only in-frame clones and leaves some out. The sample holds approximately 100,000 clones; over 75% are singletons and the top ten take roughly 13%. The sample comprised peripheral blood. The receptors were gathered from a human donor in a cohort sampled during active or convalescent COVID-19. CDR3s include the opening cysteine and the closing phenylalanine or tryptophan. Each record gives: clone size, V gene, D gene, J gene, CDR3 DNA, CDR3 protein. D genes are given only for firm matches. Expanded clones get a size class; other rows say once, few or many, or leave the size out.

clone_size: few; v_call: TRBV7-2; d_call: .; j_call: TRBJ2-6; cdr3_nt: TGTGCCAGCGGCAGCGGGTTTGGGGCCAACGTCCTGACTTTC; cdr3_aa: CASGSGFGANVLTF
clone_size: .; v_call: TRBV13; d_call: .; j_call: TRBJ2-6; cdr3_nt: TGTGCCAGCAGCTCCAGGGATTCTGGGGCCAACGTCCTGACTTTC; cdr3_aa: CASSSRDSGANVLTF
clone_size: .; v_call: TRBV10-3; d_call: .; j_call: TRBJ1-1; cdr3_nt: TGTGCCATCAGTTCTACAGGGAGCACTGAAGCTTTCTTT; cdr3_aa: CAISSTGSTEAFF
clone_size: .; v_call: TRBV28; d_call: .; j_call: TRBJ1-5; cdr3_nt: TGTGCCAGCTCCTCGGGGGGCAATCAGCCCCAGCATTTT; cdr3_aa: CASSSGGNQPQHF
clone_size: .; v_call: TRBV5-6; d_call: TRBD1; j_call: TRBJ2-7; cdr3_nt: TGTGCCAGCAGCTTGGCGGCAGGGGGTCACGAGCAGTACTTC; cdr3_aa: CASSLAAGGHEQYF
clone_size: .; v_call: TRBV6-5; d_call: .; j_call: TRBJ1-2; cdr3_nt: TGTGCCAGCAGTACGACATACTCTAACTATGGCTACACCTTC; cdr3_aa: CASSTTYSNYGYTF
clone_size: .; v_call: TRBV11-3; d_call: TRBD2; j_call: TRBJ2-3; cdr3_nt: TGTGCCAGCAGCTTAGGACTAGCCTCAGATACGCAGTATTTT; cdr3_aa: CASSLGLASDTQYF
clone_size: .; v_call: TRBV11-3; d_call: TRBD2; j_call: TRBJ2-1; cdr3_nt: TGTGCCAGCAGCCCGGGGGGTCTTTTGCTTTACAATGAGCAGTTCTTC; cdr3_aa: CASSPGGLLLYNEQFF
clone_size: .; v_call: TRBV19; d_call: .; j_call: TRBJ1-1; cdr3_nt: TGTGCCAGTAGTATTCCCTCGGGGGTGAACACTGAAGCTTTCTTT; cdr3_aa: CASSIPSGVNTEAFF
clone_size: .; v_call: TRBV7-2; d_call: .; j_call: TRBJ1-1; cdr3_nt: TGTGCCAGCAGCTTAGCACCTAAAGGACTGAAGAACACTGAAGCTTTCTTT; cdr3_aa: CASSLAPKGLKNTEAFF
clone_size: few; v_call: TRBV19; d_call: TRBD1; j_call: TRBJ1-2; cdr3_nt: TGTGCCAGTAGTATAGCCGGACAGGGGGCGATTGATGGCTACACCTTC; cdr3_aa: CASSIAGQGAIDGYTF
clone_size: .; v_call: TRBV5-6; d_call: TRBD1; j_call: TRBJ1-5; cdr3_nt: TGTGCCAGCAGCCTCCTCGACAGGGGGCCCAATCAGCCCCAGCATTTT; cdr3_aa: CASSLLDRGPNQPQHF
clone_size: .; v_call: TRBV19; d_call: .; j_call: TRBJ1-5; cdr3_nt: TGTGCCAGTAGTAGCAGTCAGCCCCAGCATTTT; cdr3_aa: CASSSSQPQHF
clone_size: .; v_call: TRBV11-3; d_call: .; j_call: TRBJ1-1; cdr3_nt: TGTGCCAGCAGCTTAGACTCCCTCAGGGACACTGAAGCTTTCTTT; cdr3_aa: CASSLDSLRDTEAFF
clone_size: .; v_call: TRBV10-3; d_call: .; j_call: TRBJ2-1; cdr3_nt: TGTGCCATCAGTGAGTCCCCACAGAGCTCCTACAATGAGCAGTTCTTC; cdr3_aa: CAISESPQSSYNEQFF
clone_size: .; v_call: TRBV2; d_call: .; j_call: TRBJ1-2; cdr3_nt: TGTGCCAGCAGTGAAATTCAGACAAACTATGGCTACACCTTC; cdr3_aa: CASSEIQTNYGYTF
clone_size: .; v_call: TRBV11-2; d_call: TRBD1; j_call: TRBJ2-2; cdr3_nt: TGTGCCAGCAGCAAAGACAGGGGGACCGGGGAGCTGTTTTTT; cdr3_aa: CASSKDRGTGELFF